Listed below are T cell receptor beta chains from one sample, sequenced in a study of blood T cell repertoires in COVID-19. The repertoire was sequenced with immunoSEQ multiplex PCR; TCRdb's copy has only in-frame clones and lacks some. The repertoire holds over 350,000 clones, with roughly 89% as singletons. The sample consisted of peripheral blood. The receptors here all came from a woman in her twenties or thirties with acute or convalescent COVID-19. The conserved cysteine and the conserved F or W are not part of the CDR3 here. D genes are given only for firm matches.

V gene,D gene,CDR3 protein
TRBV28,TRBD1,ASNLDDRGYYTEAF
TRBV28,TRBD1,ASRPTGVGGYT
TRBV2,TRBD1,ASRLRGQDEKLF
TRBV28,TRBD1,ASTSGGAGNQPQH
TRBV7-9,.,ASSQKNRGDATNEKLF
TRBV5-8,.,ASSSETVNTEAF
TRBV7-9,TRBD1,ASSSPGQGISEQY
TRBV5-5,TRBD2,ASSFGGGVFGEQF
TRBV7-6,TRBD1,ASSLAGQGAGEAF
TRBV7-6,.,ASSLDPSSYNEQF